The clone carrying this TCR beta chain has only a few counts. The data belong to a study of blood T cells in healthy people across ages. Sample-barcoded 5' priming and a J-beta primer mix drove a second PCR of about 6 to 12 cycles. Tags on each cDNA molecule came from a template-switch adaptor with 12 random nucleotides. There were at least 2.5 million CDR3-containing paired-end reads obtained from each sample. MiXCR was run by TCRdb on the 5' RACE reads, yielding one entry per CDR3 protein. The sample holds approximately 730,000 distinct CDR3 sequences; around half are singletons and the top ten take approximately 41%. The sample comprised blood. The sequence came from a man of 80 years or more in good health.

CDR3 in amino acids: CSATGGGETQYF. CDR3 bases: TGCAGTGCAACAGGGGGCGGAGAGACCCAGTACTTC. The genes are TRBV20-1 and TRBJ2-5; 9 nucleotides line up with TRBD1. Trimming removed 6 bases from V and 4 bases from J; junction bases left unmatched: 3. The CDR3 extends over 12 amino acids. The germline gives CDR1 DFQATT, CDR2 SNEGSKA (reference sequence).